Below, one T cell receptor beta chain is given with its context. The data were taken from a study of T cell repertoires in ileal Crohn's disease. Study overall: The M6 sample came from neoterminal ileum during colonoscopy after surgery.

The germline V gene encodes CDR1 MDHEN and CDR2 SYDVKM. V lost 6 bases and J lost 6; bases outside the gene matches: 7. The CDR3 has 13 residues. Sequencing was performed with immunoSEQ multiplex PCR; in TCRdb, only in-frame clones are kept and a portion is missing. The sample consists of approximately 7,600 clones, about 74% of them appearing once. Time point here: neoterminal ileum biopsy at postoperative endoscopy, about 6 months after surgery. This clonotype was obtained from an adult with Crohn's disease. Sequencing was done on a sample of ileal tissue. The chain joins TRBV28 to TRBJ1-2; TRBD1 aligns across 7 bases. CDR3 loop: CASRVTGTHGYTF. CDR3 nucleotides: TGTGCCAGCAGAGTGACAGGGACGCATGGCTACACCTTC.